These 12 T cell receptor beta chains originate from one sample sequenced in a study of long-term antiretroviral therapy in people with HIV. Version v3.0 of the immunoSEQ assay was performed at survey level. Clones were read by immunoSEQ multiplex PCR, and TCRdb kept only the in-frame ones, dropping some. The sample includes tens of thousands of clones, roughly 87% of them seen just once. Sequenced material: unsorted PBMCs, taken 0.4 years after starting antiretroviral therapy. The receptors come from a man between 50 and 59 years old with HIV.

The chain recombines TRBV19 with TRBJ1-5; D ambiguous. V was shortened by 1 base and J by 6 bases, with 10 bases between the two germline ends. Germline loops: CDR1 LNHDA, CDR2 SQIVND (reference sequence). The CDR3 runs 14 residues. CDR3 coding DNA: TGTGCCAGTAGTATAGCCCCAAAAGGTCAGCCCCAGCATTTT. This encodes CASSIAPKGQPQHF.

This clone was seen a few times. V usage is TRBV7-9 and J usage is TRBJ1-2, with no clear D. Germline V gene lookup returns CDR1 SEHNR and CDR2 FQNEAQ (reference sequence). V was cut by 1 base and J by 5 bases, with 8 bases left in between. The CDR3 runs 13 residues. This CDR3 is CASSLGRMYGYTF. DNA of the CDR3: TGTGCCAGCAGCTTAGGCCGGATGTATGGCTACACCTTC.

In this sample, this clone turned up once. This rearrangement joins TRBV6-1 to TRBJ1-5; D uncertain. The CDR3 has 15 amino acids. In germline, CDR1 is MNHNS, CDR2 SASEGT. With 4 bases removed from V and 4 bases from J, the gap between germline ends came to 14 bases. CDR3 DNA sequence: TGTGCCAGCAGTGTCGCTTGGGGTGGGAATCAGCCCCAGCATTTT. Amino acid sequence: CASSVAWGGNQPQHF.

The gene calls are TRBV27 and TRBJ2-5; 9 nucleotides align to TRBD2. The J segment lost 5 bases and the V segment lost 6 bases, leaving 7 bases of the junction unmatched. The CDR3 is made up of 14 amino acids. Looked up from germline, CDR1 is MNHEY and CDR2 is SMNVEV (reference sequence). The DNA of the CDR3 is TGTGCCAGCAGCCTTAGCGGGGGATTGGAGACCCAGTACTTC. Protein product: CASSLSGGLETQYF.

The V call is TRBV11-2, the J call TRBJ1-3, with TRBD1 identical over 7 bases. The germline CDR1 and CDR2 sequences are SGHAT and FQNNGV. V dropped 2 bases and J dropped 3; count of bases not matched to a gene: 4. This CDR3 has 15 residues. The CDR3: CASSLRGTVGNTIYF. The CDR3 DNA sequence: TGTGCCAGCAGCTTAAGGGGGACAGTTGGAAACACCATATATTTT.

The V call is TRBV29-1, the J call TRBJ1-1; perhaps TRBD1 as D (5 bases). The germline V gene encodes CDR1 SQVTM and CDR2 ANQGSEA. The V gene lost 7 bases and the J gene lost 2 bases, with 8 bases spanning the gap. The CDR3 runs to 11 residues. The CDR3 DNA follows: TGCAGCGGCAGGGTAAACACTGAAGCTTTCTTT. Amino acids: CSGRVNTEAFF.

The CDR3 bases are TGTGCCAGCAGCCCTATACGGGGATACATTCAGTACTTC. Translation gives CASSPIRGYIQYF. The chain joins TRBV7-2 to TRBJ2-4; tentatively, D is TRBD2 (5 bases). Trimming shortened V by 5 bases and J by 8 bases, and 13 bases separated the two germline ends. This CDR3 has 13 amino acids. Germline loops: CDR1 SGHTA, CDR2 FQGNSA.

V is TRBV30 and J is TRBJ1-1; D remains unclear. CDR1 and CDR2 from the germline V gene are GTSNPN and SVGIG (reference sequence). Trimming removed 1 base at V and 11 bases at J, with 17 bases between. The CDR3 runs 13 residues. CDR3 sequence: CAWSGALLPTAFF. The CDR3, as DNA: TGTGCCTGGAGTGGAGCCCTTTTACCGACGGCTTTCTTT.

By its share, this clone is medium-sized. This chain links TRBV6-5 with TRBJ2-1; D is ambiguous. V lost 0 bases and J lost 7, with 7 bases in between. This CDR3 is 13 amino acids long. In germline, CDR1 is MNHEY, CDR2 SVGAGI. The CDR3 region is CASSYSEVNEQFF. The CDR3 DNA is TGTGCCAGCAGTTACTCAGAGGTAAATGAGCAGTTCTTC.

V gene TRBV5-1 combines with J gene TRBJ1-1; D remains ambiguous. V dropped 4 bases and J dropped 2 bases, with 15 bases sitting between them. CDR1 and CDR2 from the germline V gene are SGHRS and YFSETQ. CDR3 size: 15 residues. As DNA, the CDR3 is TGCGCCAGCAGCCCACTGTCGGGCTTAAACACTGAAGCTTTCTTT. As protein: CASSPLSGLNTEAFF.

The rearrangement joins TRBV27 to TRBJ2-5, with D uncertain. Germline V gene lookup returns CDR1 MNHEY and CDR2 SMNVEV (reference sequence). This CDR3 spans 15 amino acids. V lost 2 bases to trimming and J lost 0 bases, with 10 bases between them. CDR3 residues: CASSLGLTYQETQYF. The DNA of the CDR3 is TGTGCCAGCAGTTTAGGTCTGACGTACCAAGAGACCCAGTACTTC.

The chain uses TRBV2 and TRBJ1-6; D unclear. The germline gives CDR1 SNHLY, CDR2 FYNNEI. The V end lost 3 bases, the J end lost 7 bases, and 10 bases lay between the germline ends. The CDR3 runs 14 residues. In DNA form, the CDR3 reads TGTGCCAGCAGTGAGACGGAACGAAATTCACCCCTCCACTTT. It yields the protein CASSETERNSPLHF.